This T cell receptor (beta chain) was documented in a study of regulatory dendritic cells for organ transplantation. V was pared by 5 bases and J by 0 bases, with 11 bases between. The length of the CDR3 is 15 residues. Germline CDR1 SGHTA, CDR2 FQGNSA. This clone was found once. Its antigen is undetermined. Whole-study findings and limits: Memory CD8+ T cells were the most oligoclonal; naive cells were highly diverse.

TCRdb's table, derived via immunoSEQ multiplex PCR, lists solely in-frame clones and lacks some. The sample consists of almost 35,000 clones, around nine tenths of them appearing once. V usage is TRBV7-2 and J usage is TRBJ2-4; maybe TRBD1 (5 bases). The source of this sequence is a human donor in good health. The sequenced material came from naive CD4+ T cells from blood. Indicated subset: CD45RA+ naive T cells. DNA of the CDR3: TGTGCCAGCAGCCCCCATGGGGCAGCCAAAAACATTCAGTACTTC. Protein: CASSPHGAAKNIQYF.